These 2 T cell receptor beta chains came from one sample sequenced in a study of response to subunit inactivated influenza vaccine (dated by TCRdb to the late 2010s). The library was made by RT-PCR. Sequencing was performed on an Illumina HiSeq 2500. TCRdb reanalyzed the raw reads on its own, using fastp at Q25 for trimming and MiXCR for clone calling, and kept in-frame beta chains. Each entry merges the rows of one CDR3 protein and shows their most common DNA and genes. The sample contains under 750,000 distinct CDR3 sequences, 12% of them found a single time. The ten largest make up roughly a tenth of the sample. The sequencing here drew on PBMCs from blood, taken on the day of vaccination. The receptors derive from a man aged 45-65 years who received an inactivated influenza vaccine. Donor details come from another sample of the same person, matched by shared clones.

There are many counts of this clonotype. V is TRBV12-3 or TRBV12-4 and J is TRBJ1-1; weak D call: TRBD1 (6 bases). V lost 5 bases and J 1 base, leaving 17 bases between the germline ends. The CDR3 loop spans 16 amino acids. This CDR3 is CASSPQTGLGNTEAFF. In nucleotides, the CDR3 is TGTGCCAGCAGTCCGCAAACAGGGTTGGGGAACACTGAAGCTTTCTTT.

This clonotype was counted between two and nine times. The chain couples TRBV28 to TRBJ2-7; TRBD1 is a possible D gene (6 bases). The CDR3 is 14 amino acids. Germline V gives CDR1 MDHEN, CDR2 SYDVKM. Trimming cost V 6 bases and J 2 bases, with 14 bases left between them. This CDR3 reads CASSSYRAPYEQYF. The CDR3 nucleotides are TGTGCCAGCAGCTCTTACAGGGCCCCCTACGAGCAGTACTTC.